This is a list of T cell receptor beta chains from one sample in a study of cytomegalovirus exposure and HLA in healthy donors. The protocol was immunoSEQ multiplex PCR, while the TCRdb copy is restricted to in-frame clones and leaves out a portion. The sample lists 150,000 or so clones, over 65% occurring once. The sample was PBMCs. The receptor set was obtained from a woman aged 40 to 50 in good health and CMV-seronegative. Both conserved end residues are part of each CDR3. The order of the fields is CDR3 DNA, CDR3 protein, D gene, V gene, clone size, CDR3 length, J gene. The D gene is left open where the match is weak. Rows may omit the clone size; those that give it use once, few, many or a size class.

CDR3 DNA: TGTGCCAGCAGCGGGAGGAGTTCCTACAATGAGCAGTTCTTC
CDR3 protein: CASSGRSSYNEQFF
D gene: .
V gene: TRBV9
clone size: .
CDR3 length: 14
J gene: TRBJ2-1

CDR3 DNA: TGTGCCAGCAGCCGTCGATTGGGACAGGGAAACACTGAAGCTTTCTTT
CDR3 protein: CASSRRLGQGNTEAFF
D gene: TRBD1
V gene: TRBV7-8
clone size: .
CDR3 length: 16
J gene: TRBJ1-1

CDR3 DNA: TGCGCCAGCAGCTTTACTTCAGCGGGGGAAGAGACCCAGTACTTC
CDR3 protein: CASSFTSAGEETQYF
D gene: TRBD2
V gene: TRBV5-1
clone size: once
CDR3 length: 15
J gene: TRBJ2-5

CDR3 DNA: TGCGCCAGCAGCCAAGTCGAGGGGCCCCAGCATTTT
CDR3 protein: CASSQVEGPQHF
D gene: .
V gene: TRBV4-1
clone size: few
CDR3 length: 12
J gene: TRBJ1-5

CDR3 DNA: TGTGCCAGCTCACCACTCGGGGGAGAGTCCCTCTCAAGCTACACCTTC
CDR3 protein: CASSPLGGESLSSYTF
D gene: .
V gene: TRBV18
clone size: .
CDR3 length: 16
J gene: TRBJ1-2

CDR3 DNA: TGTGCCAGCAGTTACGGGTCCGGGGACAGCGCCTACGAGCAGTACTTC
CDR3 protein: CASSYGSGDSAYEQYF
D gene: TRBD1
V gene: TRBV6-5
clone size: .
CDR3 length: 16
J gene: TRBJ2-7

CDR3 DNA: TGCGCCAGCAGCGGAGGGCTCACTGGGGCCAACGTCCTGACTTTC
CDR3 protein: CASSGGLTGANVLTF
D gene: .
V gene: TRBV5-1
clone size: .
CDR3 length: 15
J gene: TRBJ2-6

CDR3 DNA: TGTGCCAGCAGCTTAGATCCCAAAGGGGTGGCCATTCAGTACTTC
CDR3 protein: CASSLDPKGVAIQYF
D gene: .
V gene: TRBV11-3
clone size: .
CDR3 length: 15
J gene: TRBJ2-4

CDR3 DNA: TGCGCCAGCAGCTTCGGGGGAAACACTGAAGCTTTCTTT
CDR3 protein: CASSFGGNTEAFF
D gene: .
V gene: TRBV5-1
clone size: .
CDR3 length: 13
J gene: TRBJ1-1

CDR3 DNA: TGCGCCAGCAGCTTGGTGTGGAGGAACGAGGGTGAGCAGTTCTTC
CDR3 protein: CASSLVWRNEGEQFF
D gene: .
V gene: TRBV5-1
clone size: .
CDR3 length: 15
J gene: TRBJ2-1